Below, 15 T cell receptor beta chains from the same sample are listed, as sequenced in a study of blood T cells in healthy people across ages. Next came a second PCR, run for about 6 to 11 cycles, which used a sample-barcoded 5' primer along with a J-beta primer mix. TCRdb reanalysed the 5' RACE reads using MiXCR and keeps one entry per CDR3 protein. The table records more than 700,000 distinct CDR3 sequences, approximately 55% of them present only once. Sequencing used blood. The receptors derive from a man of 80 years or more in good health.

This clonotype was picked up many times. This rearrangement joins TRBV7-2 to TRBJ1-2, with D perhaps TRBD1 (6 bases). This CDR3 has 13 amino acids. The V end was cut by 7 bases, the J end by 10 bases, with 19 bases between. Germline V gives CDR1 SGHTA, CDR2 FQGNSA. The CDR3, as DNA: TGTGCCAGCACCGCCCTGGGTACAGGGTACTACACCTTC. Encoded protein: CASTALGTGYYTF. Full variable domain (outside the CDR3, taken from reference TRBV7-2 and TRBJ1-2): GAGVSQSPSNKVTEKGKDVELRCDPISGHTALYWYRQSLGQGLEFLIYFQGNSAPDKSGLPSDRFSAERTGGSVSTLTIQRTQQEDSAVYLCASTALGTGYYTFGSGTRLTVV.

V is TRBV10-3 and J is TRBJ2-7, with 14 bases lining up with TRBD2. This CDR3 region has 18 residues. Germline CDR1 is ENHRY and CDR2 is SYGVKD. J gave up 3 bases and V 6 bases, and 13 bases lay outside the gene matches. CDR3 in DNA: TGTGCCATCAGCGAGGAAGGAGGACTAGCGGGAGGCCTCTACGAGCAGTACTTC. Translated, it gives CAISEEGGLAGGLYEQYF.

In this sample, this clonotype turned up a few times. The chain combines TRBV7-2 with TRBJ1-5; D is unclear. V lost 2 bases and J 1 base, leaving 6 bases between the germline ends. Germline V CDR1 and CDR2: SGHTA, FQGNSA. This CDR3 is built from 14 residues. In nucleotides, the CDR3 is TGTGCCAGCAGCTTACGGACGAGCAATCAGCCCCAGCATTTT. Translated, it gives CASSLRTSNQPQHF.

The gene calls are TRBV5-1 and TRBJ2-1; the match to TRBD1 covers 7 bases. The CDR3 runs to 12 residues. Germline CDR1 reads SGHRS; CDR2 reads YFSETQ. V trimming: 0 bases; J trimming: 12 bases; junction bases outside the gene matches: 3. This chain's CDR3 is CASSLEGAGQFF. The CDR3 nucleotides read TGCGCCAGCAGCTTGGAGGGGGCAGGGCAGTTCTTC.

The V call is TRBV7-2, the J call TRBJ2-3, with D possibly being TRBD2 (6 bases). The CDR3 is 14 residues long. The germline V gene has CDR1 SGHTA and CDR2 FQGNSA. V lost 2 bases to trimming and J lost 6 bases, with 12 bases between them. CDR3 in amino acids: CASSLTGLWDTQYF. The CDR3 DNA sequence: TGTGCCAGCAGCTTAACGGGACTCTGGGATACGCAGTATTTT.

This clonotype was counted at least ten times. CDR3 sequence: CASSENSETSGYTF. As DNA, the CDR3 is TGTGCCAGCAGTGAAAACTCGGAAACGAGTGGCTACACCTTC. The chain has TRBV25-1 and TRBJ1-2; no clear D gene. Trimming took 2 bases from V and 7 from J, leaving 14 bases between them. The CDR3 is 14 residues long. In germline, CDR1 is MGHDK, CDR2 SYGVNS.

This chain links TRBV5-1 with TRBJ2-1; TRBD1 is a possible D gene (5 bases). This CDR3 spans 12 amino acids. Germline loops: CDR1 SGHRS, CDR2 YFSETQ. The ends were cut back, 4 bases at V and 7 bases at J, with 9 bases in the middle. DNA of the CDR3: TGCGCCAGCAGCGATAACAGGAATGAGCAGTTCTTC. Encoded protein: CASSDNRNEQFF.

The chain links TRBV20-1 to TRBJ2-1; 10 nucleotides align to TRBD2. The CDR3 is 15 residues long. J lost 9 bases, V lost 4 bases, and 12 bases had no gene match. Germline V gene data show CDR1 as DFQATT and CDR2 as SNEGSKA (reference sequence). The CDR3 DNA is TGCAGTGCTATTAAGCGGGAGGGCCTGGTAAGTGAGCAGTTCTTC. Protein product: CSAIKREGLVSEQFF.

The chain recombines TRBV28 with TRBJ2-1, with 11 bases identical to TRBD1. The V gene's germline CDR1 is MDHEN and CDR2 SYDVKM. V shed 6 bases and J 8 bases; nucleotides not matched to a gene: 9. The CDR3 has 15 residues. This CDR3 is CASRATGTGGDEQFF. CDR3 DNA sequence: TGTGCCAGCAGGGCAACCGGGACAGGGGGGGATGAGCAGTTCTTC.

The chain employs TRBV24-1 and TRBJ2-6; weak D call: TRBD1 (6 bases). The germline gives CDR1 KGHDR, CDR2 SFDVKD. The length of the CDR3 is 16 residues. With 4 bases removed from V and 2 bases from J, the gap between germline ends came to 11 bases. CDR3 DNA: TGTGCCACCAGTGACCCGCCAGGGGCTGGGGCCAACGTCCTGACTTTC. Its translation: CATSDPPGAGANVLTF.

Of note for this clonotype: Sequence at one end of the junction differs from germline and may be a read error. The chain links TRBV7-7 to TRBJ1-3, with 8 bases that match TRBD1. CDR3 size: 15 residues. Germline CDR1 and CDR2: SSHAT and FNYEAQ (reference sequence). The CDR3 nucleotides are TGTGCTAGCAGCCCCGGACAGGGAGCTGGAAACACCATATATTTT. Translation gives CASSPGQGAGNTIYF.

This clonotype was seen a few times. V usage is TRBV6-1 and J usage is TRBJ1-4, with a tentative D call TRBD1 (6 bases). Germline V gene sequence: CDR1 MNHNS, CDR2 SASEGT. V gave up 6 bases and J gave up 6 bases, with 14 bases separating them. The CDR3 consists of 14 residues. The CDR3 nucleotides read TGTGCCAGCAGCTCCAGGGGTGGAGATGAAAAACTGTTTTTT. It is translated as CASSSRGGDEKLFF.

The DNA of the CDR3 is TGTGCCAGCAGGACGCAGGGTTACACTGAAGCTTTCTTT. It is translated as CASRTQGYTEAFF. This chain uses TRBV12-3 or TRBV12-4 with TRBJ1-1; the D gene is possibly TRBD1 (5 bases). V lost 6 bases and J 3 bases, leaving 11 bases between the germline ends. The CDR3 length is 13 residues.

A remark on this clonotype: A read error may produce the germline difference seen at one junction end. V gene TRBV20-1 combines with J gene TRBJ2-7; D gene uncertain. The CDR3 is 10 amino acids. Germline V gives CDR1 DFQATT, CDR2 SNEGSKA (reference sequence). The CDR3: CSAISNEQYF. The CDR3 coding sequence is TGCAGTGCTATCTCCAACGAGCAGTACTTC.

This clonotype occurred a few times. The V and J genes are TRBV7-2 and TRBJ2-7; 7 nucleotides line up with TRBD2. V lost 5 bases, J lost 2 bases, and 6 bases stayed unmatched. The CDR3 consists of 14 residues. CDR1 is SGHTA and CDR2 is FQGNSA in the germline V gene. The CDR3 DNA follows: TGTGCCAGCAGCCCCAAGAGCGGGACCTACGAGCAGTACTTC. This codes for CASSPKSGTYEQYF.